This T cell receptor beta chain is from a study of T-cell reconstitution after alpha-beta-depleted transplantation in children. Regarding the study as a whole: Reportedly, only several hundred clones from non-depleted graft cells drove alpha-beta T-cell counts at about two months.

This clonotype came up many times. What it recognizes is unknown. Between the trimmed V and J ends, which lost 4 bases and 0 bases, there was a span of 16 bases. This CDR3 has 17 residues. Germline values: CDR1 LGHNA, CDR2 YNFKEQ. The authors prepared the TCRbeta library with unique molecular identifiers. TCRdb fed the PCR reads into MiXCR, producing one record per CDR3 protein. The data hold around 450,000 distinct CDR3 sequences, with roughly a tenth observed a single time. This specimen was PBMCs, taken before TCRalphabeta/CD19-depleted stem cell transplant. The chain carries TRBV4-2 and TRBJ2-1, with D maybe TRBD2 (5 bases). The receptor's source is a child aged 2 to 15 with inherited bone marrow failure, due to receive a stem cell transplant. The CDR3 DNA reads TGTGCCAGCAGCCCTACGGGGTACGCATCCTCCTACAATGAGCAGTTCTTC. Encoded protein: CASSPTGYASSYNEQFF.